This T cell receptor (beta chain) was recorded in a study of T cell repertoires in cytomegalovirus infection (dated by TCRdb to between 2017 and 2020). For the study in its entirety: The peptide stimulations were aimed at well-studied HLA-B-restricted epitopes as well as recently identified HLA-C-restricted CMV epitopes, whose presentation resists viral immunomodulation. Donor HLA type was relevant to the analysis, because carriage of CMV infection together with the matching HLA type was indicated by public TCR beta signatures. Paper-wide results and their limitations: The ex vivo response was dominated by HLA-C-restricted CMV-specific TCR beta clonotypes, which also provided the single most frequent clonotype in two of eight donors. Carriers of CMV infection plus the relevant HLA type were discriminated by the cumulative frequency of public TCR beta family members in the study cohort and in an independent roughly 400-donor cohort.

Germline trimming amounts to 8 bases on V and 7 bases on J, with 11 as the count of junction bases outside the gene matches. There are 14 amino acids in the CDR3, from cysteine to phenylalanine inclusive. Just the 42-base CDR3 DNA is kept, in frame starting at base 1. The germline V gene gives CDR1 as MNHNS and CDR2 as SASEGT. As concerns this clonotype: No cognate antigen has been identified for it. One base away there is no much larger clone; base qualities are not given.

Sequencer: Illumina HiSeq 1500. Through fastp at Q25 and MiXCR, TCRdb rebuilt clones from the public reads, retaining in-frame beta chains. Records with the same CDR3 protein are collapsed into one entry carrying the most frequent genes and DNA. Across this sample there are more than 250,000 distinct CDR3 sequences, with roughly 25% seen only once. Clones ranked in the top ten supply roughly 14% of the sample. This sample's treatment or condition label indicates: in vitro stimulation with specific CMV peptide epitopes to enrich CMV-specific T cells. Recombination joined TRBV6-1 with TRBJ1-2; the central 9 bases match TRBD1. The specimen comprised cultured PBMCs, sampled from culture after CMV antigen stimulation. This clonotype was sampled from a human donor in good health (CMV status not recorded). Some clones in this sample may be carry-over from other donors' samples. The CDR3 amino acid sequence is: CASCRDRDFFGYTF. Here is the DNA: TGTGCCAGCTGCCGGGACAGGGATTTTTTTGGCTACACCTTC.